A selection of T cell receptor beta chains follows, all from one sample in a study of blood T cell repertoires in COVID-19. Libraries were prepared by immunoSEQ multiplex PCR; TCRdb keeps only in-frame clonotypes and omits some of them. The sample holds about 87,000 clones, about 85% seen once. Input material: peripheral blood. Source of these receptors: a woman of 80 years or more with COVID-19, enrolled during active disease. Both conserved end residues are trimmed from each CDR3. Each record gives: V gene, D gene, J gene, CDR3 protein. A D gene is named only where the DNA matches it firmly.

TRBV5-4,NA,TRBJ1-2,ANSKEGNYGYT
TRBV5-1,NA,TRBJ2-2,ASSLRGSLNTGELF
TRBV18,NA,TRBJ1-1,ASSPSDRVNTEAF
TRBV15,NA,TRBJ2-2,ATSRDLFTGELF
TRBV28,TRBD1,TRBJ1-5,ASSSRQGAGNQPQH
TRBV10-2,TRBD1,TRBJ2-1,ASRAGTGGYNEQF
TRBV19,TRBD2,TRBJ2-7,ASHHGGEGSYEQY
TRBV13,TRBD1,TRBJ1-2,ASSLGAGGFSYGYT
TRBV7-3,TRBD1,TRBJ2-7,ASSPGQGLYEQY
TRBV2,NA,TRBJ1-2,ASSKGAVNYGYT
TRBV28,NA,TRBJ2-5,ASSLRIQETQY
TRBV9,TRBD2,TRBJ2-5,ASSVYGTRPETQY
TRBV10-3,NA,TRBJ2-7,AISEGGPEQY
TRBV10-3,NA,TRBJ2-2,AIRGAGAFTGELF
TRBV7-2,TRBD1,TRBJ2-7,ASSYRDRGYYEQY
TRBV11-2,NA,TRBJ2-7,ASSLRAGVVSYEQY
TRBV23-1,NA,TRBJ2-3,ASSQSPMAGSSTDTQY
TRBV5-1,NA,TRBJ1-1,ASSPTAGGLYAF
TRBV3-1/TRBV3-2,NA,TRBJ2-7,ASSQTWEVFSYEQY
TRBV7-2,TRBD1,TRBJ1-6,ASSLRQGGTSSYNSPLH
TRBV6-5,NA,TRBJ1-1,ASSYFSLDTEAF
TRBV11-2,TRBD1,TRBJ2-2,ASSLGDRGYTGELF
TRBV4-1,TRBD2,TRBJ2-3,ASSQDYSGSFPDTQY
TRBV6-2/TRBV6-3,TRBD1,TRBJ2-4,ASSTTGRKNIQY
TRBV5-1,NA,TRBJ2-7,ASSFLTVGYEQY
TRBV5-6,TRBD2,TRBJ2-3,ASRSRLAGNLDTQY
TRBV6-5,NA,TRBJ2-7,ASSYSRGLSYEQY
TRBV2,NA,TRBJ1-5,ASSVGWAGNQPQH
TRBV7-3,NA,TRBJ2-7,ASSPSGQTSSEQY
TRBV19,NA,TRBJ1-5,ASSMVRPSGQPQH
TRBV15,NA,TRBJ2-3,ATSRDPNGMDTQY
TRBV19,NA,TRBJ1-2,ASTDGGSSNYGYT
TRBV18,TRBD1,TRBJ2-7,ASSPSAGGDEQY
TRBV5-1,NA,TRBJ1-1,ASSLGVHSPEAF
TRBV2,TRBD1,TRBJ1-5,ASSGTGSQPQH
TRBV9,TRBD1,TRBJ2-6,ASSRTGAGANVLT
TRBV5-1,NA,TRBJ2-2,ASSLDFTAPGELF
TRBV2,TRBD1,TRBJ1-4,ASSPGQGTNEKLF
TRBV27,NA,TRBJ1-5,ASSLSGTTNQPQH
TRBV11-2,TRBD1,TRBJ1-2,ASSPDRGVGYT
TRBV21-1,NA,TRBJ2-3,ASSIQQGPDTQY
TRBV19,NA,TRBJ1-2,ASSIVPDYGYT